These T cell receptor beta chains were read from a single sample in a study of OX40 agonist ivuxolimab in advanced cancers. Assay: immunoSEQ multiplex PCR; the TCRdb copy retains only in-frame clones and omits some. The sample lists 85,000 to 130,000 clones, less than 95% occurring once. Material: CD4+ or CD8+ T cells sorted from blood, obtained in a trial of the OX40 agonist ivuxolimab. The origin of the receptors is an adult with an advanced solid tumor such as melanoma, head and neck, liver or kidney cancer. Both conserved end residues are part of each CDR3. Each record gives: V gene, D gene, clone size, J gene, CDR3 DNA, CDR3 protein. The D gene is left open where the match is weak. The size of a clone is reported for some rows only, either as once, few or many, or as a class for expanded clones.

V: TRBV4-3; D: -; size: -; J: TRBJ2-7; DNA: TGCGCCAGCAGCCGCCACCCCCCCCAGGGGCGTCTCGAGCAGTACTTC; CDR3: CASSRHPPQGRLEQYF
V: TRBV6-5; D: TRBD1; size: -; J: TRBJ2-7; DNA: TGTGCCAGCAGTTCTACCGGGACAGGGCATAGGCAGCAGTACTTC; CDR3: CASSSTGTGHRQQYF
V: TRBV28; D: -; size: -; J: TRBJ1-2; DNA: TGTGCCAGCAGTTTATTAGCCCCGTTGGGAATCGCTAACTATGGCTACACCTTC; CDR3: CASSLLAPLGIANYGYTF
V: TRBV28; D: -; size: -; J: TRBJ1-1; DNA: TGTGCCAGCAAAGAAGCGAACACTGAAGCTTTCTTT; CDR3: CASKEANTEAFF
V: TRBV18; D: -; size: -; J: TRBJ2-3; DNA: TGTGCCAGCTCACCACCAAGTCAGGGGAGAGATACGCAGTATTTT; CDR3: CASSPPSQGRDTQYF
V: TRBV11-2; D: -; size: -; J: TRBJ2-2; DNA: TGTGCCAGCAGCCCCTATTATGGCGACACCGGGGAGCTGTTTTTT; CDR3: CASSPYYGDTGELFF
V: TRBV7-6; D: TRBD1; size: -; J: TRBJ2-6; DNA: TGTGCCAGCAGCTCGCAACTTCAGGGGGCGCGCTCTGGGGCCAACGTCCTGACTTTC; CDR3: CASSSQLQGARSGANVLTF
V: TRBV6-1; D: -; size: few; J: TRBJ1-6; DNA: TGTGCCAGCAGTGAAAGACGAGGGCATTCACCCCTCCACTTT; CDR3: CASSERRGHSPLHF
V: TRBV19; D: TRBD1; size: once; J: TRBJ2-7; DNA: TGTGCCAGTAGCCGGGACAGGGACTACGAGCAGTACTTC; CDR3: CASSRDRDYEQYF
V: TRBV5-1; D: -; size: few; J: TRBJ2-5; DNA: TGCGCCAGCAGCTTGGGGGACGAGACCCAGTACTTC; CDR3: CASSLGDETQYF
V: TRBV9; D: -; size: -; J: TRBJ2-1; DNA: TGTGCCAGCAGCGCGGACAGTAGGGCCTCCTACAATGAGCAGTTCTTC; CDR3: CASSADSRASYNEQFF
V: TRBV7-2; D: TRBD2; size: -; J: TRBJ2-1; DNA: TGTGCCAGCAGCTATAGCGGGGGGAATGAGCAGTTCTTC; CDR3: CASSYSGGNEQFF
V: TRBV5-4; D: TRBD1; size: -; J: TRBJ1-1; DNA: TGTGCCAGCAGCTCAGGGGGCGGGCCAAGGAACACTGAAGCTTTCTTT; CDR3: CASSSGGGPRNTEAFF
V: TRBV28; D: TRBD1; size: -; J: TRBJ2-7; DNA: TGTGCCAGCAGTAAGGCCTTTACAGGGGCCTACGAGCAGTACTTC; CDR3: CASSKAFTGAYEQYF
V: TRBV5-4; D: -; size: -; J: TRBJ1-3; DNA: TGTGCCAGCACCAGTGGGAACACCATATATTTT; CDR3: CASTSGNTIYF
V: TRBV7-9; D: -; size: once; J: TRBJ1-4; DNA: TGTGCCAGCAGCTTAGCGTGGTCGGCTAATGAAAAACTGTTTTTT; CDR3: CASSLAWSANEKLFF
V: TRBV28; D: -; size: -; J: TRBJ1-1; DNA: TGTGCCAGCGACCTAGGTCGCGACACTGAAGCTTTCTTT; CDR3: CASDLGRDTEAFF
V: TRBV2; D: TRBD2; size: few; J: TRBJ2-4; DNA: TGTGCCAGCAGACCCAGACTAGCGGTAGCCAAAAACATTCAGTACTTC; CDR3: CASRPRLAVAKNIQYF
V: TRBV7-2; D: -; size: -; J: TRBJ2-1; DNA: TGTGCCAGCAGCTTAGTAGGGGATGTTACAAGTGAGCAGTTCTTC; CDR3: CASSLVGDVTSEQFF
V: TRBV29-1; D: -; size: -; J: TRBJ2-5; DNA: TGCAGCGTTGAAGGACAGGCGGAGACCCAGTACTTC; CDR3: CSVEGQAETQYF
V: TRBV7-3; D: TRBD1; size: -; J: TRBJ1-2; DNA: TGTGCCAGCAGCCCGACAGGGGGCGGCTACACCTTC; CDR3: CASSPTGGGYTF
V: TRBV5-6; D: -; size: -; J: TRBJ2-7; DNA: TGTGCCAGCAGCTTCGACTACGAGCAGTACTTC; CDR3: CASSFDYEQYF
V: TRBV7-8; D: -; size: -; J: TRBJ2-5; DNA: TGTGCCAGCAGCTTAAGCAGGACGGAGACCCAGTACTTC; CDR3: CASSLSRTETQYF
V: TRBV27; D: -; size: -; J: TRBJ1-4; DNA: TGTGCCAGCAGGCGGGACTCAACTAATGAAAAACTGTTTTTT; CDR3: CASRRDSTNEKLFF
V: TRBV11-1; D: TRBD2; size: -; J: TRBJ2-2; DNA: TGTGCCAGCAGCCGCAGGACTAGCGGGAACACCGGGGAGCTGTTTTTT; CDR3: CASSRRTSGNTGELFF
V: TRBV4-1; D: -; size: once; J: TRBJ2-7; DNA: TGCGCCAGCAGCCAAGACTCGGCCAAACGGTACTTC; CDR3: CASSQDSAKRYF
V: TRBV19; D: TRBD2; size: -; J: TRBJ2-5; DNA: TGTGCCAGTTCGGGCTACTGGGCGGGGGACCAAGAGACCCAGTACTTC; CDR3: CASSGYWAGDQETQYF
V: TRBV2; D: -; size: few; J: TRBJ1-6; DNA: TGTGCCAGCGGGTGGCGTCAGAATAATTCACCCCTCCACTTT; CDR3: CASGWRQNNSPLHF
V: TRBV11-2; D: -; size: -; J: TRBJ1-4; DNA: TGTGCCAGCAGCTCCCCGTTAGTCAGAGGCCTCTCTTCAGAAAAACTGTTTTTT; CDR3: CASSSPLVRGLSSEKLFF
V: TRBV6-1; D: -; size: few; J: TRBJ2-2; DNA: TGTGCCAGCAGTGAGGGGGTCACCGGGGAGCTGTTTTTT; CDR3: CASSEGVTGELFF
V: TRBV7-6; D: TRBD2; size: -; J: TRBJ2-2; DNA: TGTGCCAGCAGCTTAGGCGGGGGGCCCCGAGTCACCGGGGAGCTGTTTTTT; CDR3: CASSLGGGPRVTGELFF
V: TRBV28; D: -; size: -; J: TRBJ1-1; DNA: TGTGCCAGCGGCCGGCTGAACACTGAAGCTTTCTTT; CDR3: CASGRLNTEAFF
V: TRBV6-5; D: -; size: -; J: TRBJ1-1; DNA: TGTGCCAGCAACCGGGACACAGGTCCTGAAGCTTTCTTT; CDR3: CASNRDTGPEAFF
V: TRBV7-3; D: TRBD2; size: -; J: TRBJ2-3; DNA: TGTGCCAGCAGCTCCCGCAGCGGGGGTGATACGCAGTATTTT; CDR3: CASSSRSGGDTQYF
V: TRBV4-3; D: TRBD2; size: once; J: TRBJ2-7; DNA: TGCGCCAGCAGCCAACTAGCGGGCCTTTACGAGCAGTACTTC; CDR3: CASSQLAGLYEQYF
V: TRBV28; D: -; size: -; J: TRBJ1-5; DNA: TGTGCCAGCAGTTTTTGGCAGGGTAATCAGCCCCAGCATTTT; CDR3: CASSFWQGNQPQHF
V: TRBV2; D: -; size: -; J: TRBJ1-1; DNA: TGTGCCAGCAGTGCACGGGAGGGAGGAGGTTTTGAAGCTTTCTTT; CDR3: CASSAREGGGFEAFF
V: TRBV19; D: -; size: few; J: TRBJ2-7; DNA: TGTGCCAGTAGCATACAGGTGAGCTCCTACGAGCAGTACTTC; CDR3: CASSIQVSSYEQYF
V: TRBV5-1; D: -; size: -; J: TRBJ2-3; DNA: TGCGCCAGCAGCTCATACGGGGGACAGTCTAGCACAGATACGCAGTATTTT; CDR3: CASSSYGGQSSTDTQYF
V: TRBV7-2; D: -; size: -; J: TRBJ2-7; DNA: TGTGCCAGCAGCTTGTTGAGGAGCTCCTACGAGCAGTACTTC; CDR3: CASSLLRSSYEQYF
V: TRBV7-9; D: -; size: -; J: TRBJ2-5; DNA: TGTGCCAGCAGTCGGACCCCCGGGACCCAGTACTTC; CDR3: CASSRTPGTQYF
V: TRBV9; D: TRBD2; size: -; J: TRBJ2-1; DNA: TGTGCCAGCAGCGTAGGTGGGGGGACTAGCAACAATGAGCAGTTCTTC; CDR3: CASSVGGGTSNNEQFF
V: TRBV4-3; D: -; size: -; J: TRBJ2-4; DNA: TGCGCCAGCAGCCAAGGACAGCCATTAGCCAAAAACATTCAGTACTTC; CDR3: CASSQGQPLAKNIQYF
V: TRBV7-2; D: TRBD1; size: -; J: TRBJ2-7; DNA: TGTGCCAGCAGCCCGGGACAGGGACCCTACGAGCAGTACTTC; CDR3: CASSPGQGPYEQYF
V: TRBV7-8; D: TRBD1; size: -; J: TRBJ1-4; DNA: TGTGCCAGCAGCCCGGGACAGGGGACGGGTGAAAAACTGTTTTTT; CDR3: CASSPGQGTGEKLFF